This T cell receptor (beta chain) was captured by sequencing in a study of response to subunit inactivated influenza vaccine. CDR1 is SGHAT and CDR2 is FQNNGV in the germline V gene. This CDR3 has 13 amino acids. V lost 0 bases and J 8 bases, leaving 9 bases between the germline ends. TCRdb ran MiXCR on the RT-PCR reads and lists one entry per CDR3 protein. The sample consists of hundreds of thousands of distinct CDR3 sequences, about 12% of them appearing once. This clonotype originated in a man aged 50-60 years who received an inactivated influenza vaccine. The chain links TRBV11-2 to TRBJ2-3; the D is unclear. Specimen: PBMCs from blood, collected on the day of vaccination. The CDR3 nucleotides read TGTGCCAGCAGCTTAGATCGCTCGAGTACGCAGTATTTT. It yields the protein CASSLDRSSTQYF.